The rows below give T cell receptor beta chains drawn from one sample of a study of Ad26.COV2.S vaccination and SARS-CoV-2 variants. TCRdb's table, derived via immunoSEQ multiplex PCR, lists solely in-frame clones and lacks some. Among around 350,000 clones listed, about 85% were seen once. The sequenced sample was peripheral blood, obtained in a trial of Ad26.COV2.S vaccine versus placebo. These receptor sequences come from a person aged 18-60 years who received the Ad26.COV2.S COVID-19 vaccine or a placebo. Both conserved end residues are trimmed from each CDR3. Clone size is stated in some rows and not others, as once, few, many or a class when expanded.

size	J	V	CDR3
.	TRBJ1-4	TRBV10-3	AISGGEGEKLF
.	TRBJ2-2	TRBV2	ASRGPVWGGQSGELF
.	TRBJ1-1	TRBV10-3	AISEGGRIHTEAF
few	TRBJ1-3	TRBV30	AWRGKYRDTIY
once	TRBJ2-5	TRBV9	ASSVGNGRYQETQY
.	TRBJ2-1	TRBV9	ASQIKQQF
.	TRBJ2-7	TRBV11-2	ASSPGTGVGHEQY
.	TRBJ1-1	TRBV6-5	ASRHDRGFCEAF
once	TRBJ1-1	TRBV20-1	SASKQSNTEAF
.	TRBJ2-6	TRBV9	ASSVNGANVLT
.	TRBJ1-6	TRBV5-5	ASSLWATSSYNSPLH
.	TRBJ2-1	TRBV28	ASSLFPRVARSYNEQF
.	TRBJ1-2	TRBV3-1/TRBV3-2	ASSHQTGSGYT
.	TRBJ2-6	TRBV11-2	ASSSRAGFVSGANVLT
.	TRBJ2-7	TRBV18	ASSLEGTSSEQY
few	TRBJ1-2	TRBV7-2	ASSAGQNYGYT
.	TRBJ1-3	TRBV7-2	ASSFGRRGGAGGNTIY
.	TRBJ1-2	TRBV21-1	ASSKSEGYGYT
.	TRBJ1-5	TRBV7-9	ASSFAGGRGDQPQH
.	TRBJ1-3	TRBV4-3	ASSQVVSGNTIY
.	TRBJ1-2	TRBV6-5	ASRTPGHPRGT
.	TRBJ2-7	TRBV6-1	ASSLAGGSYEQY
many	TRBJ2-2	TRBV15	ATSRASGVGELF
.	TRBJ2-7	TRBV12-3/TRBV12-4	ASSFGGIEY
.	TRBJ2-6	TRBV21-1	ASSPGRTPSGANVLT
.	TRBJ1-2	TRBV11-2	ASSSREGSHGYT
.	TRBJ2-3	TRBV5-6	ASSWGARSTDTQY
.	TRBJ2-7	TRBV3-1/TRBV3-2	ASSQVHDEQY
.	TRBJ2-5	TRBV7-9	ASSSSGGETQY
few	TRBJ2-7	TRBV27	ASSFVGGGWYEQY
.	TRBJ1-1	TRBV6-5	ASNTWGIPTGEAF
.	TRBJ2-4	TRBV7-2	ASSFDGSEGNIQY
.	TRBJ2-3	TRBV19	ASSISHGGWSTDTQY
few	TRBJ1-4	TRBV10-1	ASSDTGGSEKLF
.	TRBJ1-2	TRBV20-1	SASQQGGT
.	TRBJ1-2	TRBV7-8	ASSPLANYGYT
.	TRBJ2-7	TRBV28	ASSTLQAISNYEQY
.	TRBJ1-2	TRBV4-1	ASSQPDPGPPNYGYT
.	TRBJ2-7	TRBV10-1	ATERRLPHDEQY
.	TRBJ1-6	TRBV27	ASSLYGSDNNSPLH
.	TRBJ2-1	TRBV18	ASSLGAYVLEQF
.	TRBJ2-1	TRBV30	AWVWTFPMDEQF
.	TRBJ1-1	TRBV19	ASSTLLRGNTEAF
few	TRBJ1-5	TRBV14	ASSRADRKDSNQPQH
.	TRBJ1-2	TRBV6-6	ASTTGGGYGYT
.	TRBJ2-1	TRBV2	ASSPNVPGGLYEQF